The present entry profiles one T cell receptor (beta chain) with its context. As yet, its antigen is unknown. These data belong to a study of CD8 T cells in Susac syndrome. The study, taken as a whole, reports: The study conceded that its TCR sequencing and HLA analysis involved relatively few individuals.

Random hexamers were used to reverse transcribe the RNA input (roughly 0.5 to 1 ug). One entry per CDR3 protein results from TCRdb running MiXCR on the immunoSEQ multiplex PCR reads. The sample includes 130,000 to 150,000 distinct CDR3 sequences, approximately 93% of them seen just once. This CDR3 is built from 14 residues. The V gene's germline CDR1 is KGHSH and CDR2 LQKENI. Trimming took off 3 bases at V and 5 bases at J, with 11 bases between the two ends. Sequencing was done on a sample of CD4+ T cells from PBMCs. This chain uses TRBV18 with TRBJ2-1, with D perhaps matching TRBD1 (6 bases). The TCR sequence derives from a human donor in good health. CDR3 DNA: TGTGCCAGCTCACCGGGGACACCAAACAATGAGCAGTTCTTC. This sequence encodes CASSPGTPNNEQFF.